This T cell receptor (beta chain) was sequenced in a study of cytotoxic CD8 clonotypes in ibrutinib-treated CLL (dated by TCRdb to the early 2020s). Background for the entire study: The cohort had about ten relapsed/refractory and approximately 15 treatment-naive patients; 17 to 18 were IGHV unmutated. Responses were partial in 24 patients and complete in 2; after median around 68 months follow-up, some 15 stayed in remission and about 12 progressed. Samples averaged roughly 280,000 productive templates and approximately 100,000 productive rearrangements. Response samples were taken after a median of approximately 13 months on treatment, ranging from roughly 6 to 36 months. Cryopreserved peripheral blood mononuclear cells were collected before treatment, at response, and at either disease progression or sustained remission. Of the 90 or so participants in the trial, 20 to 30 had longitudinal samples available. Patients were still on ibrutinib when every remission and progressive disease sample was collected.

Overall study results and their limits: Sampling times were not matched between sustained-remission and progressing patients, and lymph node repertoires were not studied. At baseline, clonality was higher than in age-matched healthy donors and showed a strong correlation with circulating CD8+ T-cell counts. Public clonotypes were rare and either shrank or stayed stable during treatment, and the rise in clonality at ibrutinib response reflected expansion of private clonotypes. Clonality increased at ibrutinib response, stayed stable in sustained remission, and fell back toward baseline at progression.

For this clone: The antigen it binds to is not known. Base-call qualities are not available, and no considerably larger clone is one nucleotide away. Other DNA sequences in this sample translate to the same CDR3.

On a MiSeq, deep resolution sequencing aimed for a depth between 1 in 1 million and 1 in 200,000 T cells, with each clonotype covered 10x on average. The immunoSEQ hsTCRB Kit was used to generate the TCR beta libraries. In the original analysis: The data were analyzed with ImmunoSEQ Analyzer and ImmunoSEQ Data Assistant, and V, D and J gene assignments followed IMGT definitions. Clonality, which ranges from 0 to 1, was calculated as one minus the normalized Shannon entropy of productive rearrangement frequencies. Public clonotype analysis was restricted to overrepresented clonotypes comprising at least 0.05% of each patient's repertoire. Some twelve repertoires from age-matched healthy donors, obtained from immuneACCESS, served as clonality controls. TCRdb re-hosts the immuneACCESS table, in-frame sequences only. Its copies lack some clones; in the studies checked, an unresolved V gene accounts for under half of them, and the cause for the rest is not known. V, J and clone size reflect that table, while D and trimming were determined from the DNA. Present in this sample are fewer than 150,000 clones, roughly 80% of which were seen just once. Less than 4% of the sample lies in the top ten.

From a lookup of the germline V gene (reference sequence), CDR1 and CDR2 are SGHNT and YYREEE. V is cut by 4 bases and J by 5 bases, and the space between the germline ends is 12 bases. The CDR3 goes from the cysteine to the phenylalanine over 14 residues. Just CDR3 DNA is preserved here, 42 bases in frame from base 1. What this sample's time point label stands for: approximately 25 months on ibrutinib. For TCR beta library preparation, 1.5 to 2 micrograms of genomic DNA were extracted from the cryopreserved PBMCs. Longitudinal blood samples from CLL patients receiving ibrutinib monotherapy were subjected to high-throughput TCR beta sequencing. The patients took part in an open-label, single-center phase 2 trial of ibrutinib monotherapy.

The sample consisted of PBMCs, taken after 24 months of ibrutinib treatment. The receptor's source is a human donor with chronic lymphocytic leukemia. This sequence uses TRBV5-4 and TRBJ1-4; no D segment can be confidently identified. The DNA reads as follows: TGTGCCAGCAGCCTTGGTGGATCCAATGAAAAACTGTTTTTT. It specifies CASSLGGSNEKLFF.